These 21 T cell receptor beta chains were all obtained from the same sample, sequenced in a study of cytomegalovirus exposure and HLA in healthy donors (dated by TCRdb to about 2017). Libraries were prepared through the immunoSEQ multiplex PCR assay. A mixture of 60 forward primers for TCR Vbeta segments and 13 reverse primers for TCR Jbeta segments was used in the multiplex PCR. TCRdb mirrors the immuneACCESS table, restricted to in-frame sequences. Some clones are absent from its copies; in checked studies, under half trace to an unresolved V gene, and the reason for the others is unknown. Here the sample has approximately 210,000 clones; around 76% occur a single time. The ten top clones hold 6% of the sample. The material sequenced was PBMCs. The receptors originated from a man between 35 and 55 years old in good health and CMV-seropositive.

This rearrangement joins TRBV7-3 to TRBJ1-2, with TRBD1 as a possible D gene (6 bases). Trimming pared 1 base from V and 6 bases from J, leaving 12 bases between. This CDR3 spans 14 amino acids. The germline gives CDR1 SGHTA, CDR2 FQGTGA. This chain's CDR3 is CASSLNRDQHGYTF. The CDR3 DNA is TGTGCCAGCAGCTTAAACAGGGACCAGCATGGCTACACCTTC.

This clone was observed a handful of times. The rearrangement joins TRBV28 to TRBJ2-2; perhaps TRBD1 as D (8 bases). The CDR3 has 15 amino acids. Trimming stripped 6 bases from V and 5 bases from J, with 16 bases between. Germline CDR1 is MDHEN and CDR2 is SYDVKM. The CDR3 DNA is TGTGCCAGCAGAACAACAGGGGGAGGGACCGGGGAGCTGTTTTTT. Its protein is CASRTTGGGTGELFF.

The chain recombines TRBV5-1 with TRBJ2-1, with D perhaps matching TRBD2 (6 bases). Looked up from germline, CDR1 is SGHRS and CDR2 is YFSETQ. This CDR3 has 17 residues. The germline V and J ends were trimmed by 4 bases and 0 bases, with 17 bases remaining between them. The CDR3 here is CASSPNRGTGSYNEQFF. For the CDR3, the DNA is TGCGCCAGCAGCCCGAATCGGGGGACGGGCTCCTACAATGAGCAGTTCTTC.

This chain uses TRBV4-1 with TRBJ1-5; 8 nucleotides agree with TRBD1. Germline values: CDR1 MGHRA, CDR2 YSYEKL. J was trimmed by 6 bases and V by 0 bases; bases with no gene match: 1. The CDR3 loop spans 14 amino acids. This chain's CDR3 is CASSQEGQGQPQHF. CDR3 DNA sequence: TGCGCCAGCAGCCAAGAAGGACAGGGTCAGCCCCAGCATTTT.

The rearrangement links TRBV27 to TRBJ2-2; tentatively, D is TRBD2 (6 bases). V was trimmed by 2 bases and J by 7 bases, leaving 14 bases between them. The germline CDR1 and CDR2 sequences are MNHEY and SMNVEV (reference sequence). This CDR3 is 15 amino acids long. This CDR3 is CASSLGGIEGGELFF. As DNA, the CDR3 is TGTGCCAGCAGTTTAGGCGGGATCGAGGGCGGGGAGCTGTTTTTT.

This clone appeared a few times. The genes are TRBV6-5 and TRBJ1-3, with 8 bases identical to TRBD1. CDR1 is MNHEY and CDR2 is SVGAGI in the germline V gene. The CDR3 totals 15 residues. Unmatched junction bases numbered 8, after V lost 6 bases and J lost 4 bases. The CDR3 loop is CASSPDRASGNTIYF. In DNA, the CDR3 is TGTGCCAGCAGCCCGGACAGGGCATCCGGAAACACCATATATTTT.

CDR3 region: CASSLEGSRGNTIYF. DNA of the CDR3: TGCGCCAGCAGCTTGGAAGGGAGTCGTGGAAACACCATATATTTT. This rearrangement joins TRBV5-1 to TRBJ1-3; D is unresolved. V was pared by 0 bases and J by 3 bases, with 10 bases between. This CDR3 has 15 amino acids. Germline CDR1 reads SGHRS; CDR2 reads YFSETQ.

Turning to this clone: A read error may produce the germline difference seen at one junction end. CDR3 in DNA: TGTTCCAGCAGCTTAGCTTCCTTACAGGGTACCAGTGGCTACACCTTC. Translating it yields CSSSLASLQGTSGYTF. V and J are TRBV7-9 and TRBJ1-2, with TRBD1 as a possible D gene (6 bases). This CDR3 is 16 amino acids long. CDR1 SEHNR and CDR2 FQNEAQ come from the germline V gene (reference sequence).

On this clone: Other DNA sequences in the same sample also yield this CDR3. The V and J genes are TRBV7-3 and TRBJ1-5; the D gene is possibly TRBD1 (6 bases). Germline V CDR1 and CDR2: SGHTA, FQGTGA. V dropped 3 bases and J dropped 5 bases, with 8 bases sitting between them. This CDR3 region has 13 residues. CDR3 bases: TGTGCCAGCAGCTTGGACAGTTATCAGCCCCAGCATTTT. It specifies CASSLDSYQPQHF.

This clone is a singleton in its sample. The chain combines TRBV15 with TRBJ2-1; D is possibly TRBD1 (5 bases). Trimming took 5 bases from V and 2 from J, leaving 22 bases between them. CDR3 length: 18 amino acids. Germline CDR1 reads LNHNV; CDR2 reads YYDKDF (reference sequence). The CDR3 sequence is CATSSQGQTGPTYNEQFF. CDR3 sequence (DNA): TGTGCCACCAGCTCCCAGGGCCAAACTGGCCCAACCTACAATGAGCAGTTCTTC.

J is TRBJ2-6 and V is TRBV27, with TRBD1 matching 8 bases. V lost 6 bases and J lost 2; bases outside the gene matches: 6. In germline, CDR1 is MNHEY, CDR2 SMNVEV (reference sequence). CDR3 size: 16 residues. The CDR3, as DNA: TGTGCCAGCAGCCGGGACAGGACGACTGGGGCCAACGTCCTGACTTTC. Its translation is CASSRDRTTGANVLTF.

The chain uses TRBV6-1 and TRBJ2-7, with TRBD1 as a possible D gene (5 bases). V dropped 9 bases and J dropped 6 bases, with 15 bases sitting between them. CDR1 MNHNS and CDR2 SASEGT come from the germline V gene. The CDR3 runs to 12 residues. In nucleotides, the CDR3 is TGTGCCAGTTCGCCTGGGGCACTCGAGCAGTACTTC. Its protein is CASSPGALEQYF.

This clone was seen more than once but under ten times. This rearrangement joins TRBV4-2 to TRBJ2-2, with 8 positions matching TRBD2. The germline V gene has CDR1 LGHNA and CDR2 YNFKEQ. With V trimmed by 0 bases and J by 10 bases, 10 bases remained unmatched. The CDR3 totals 16 residues. The CDR3 here is CASSQESSGSEVELFF. CDR3 coding DNA: TGTGCCAGCAGCCAAGAATCCAGCGGGAGTGAGGTGGAGCTGTTTTTT.

The V call is TRBV6-5, the J call TRBJ2-7; D is perhaps TRBD2 (5 bases). The V end lost 6 bases, the J end lost 6 bases, and 9 bases lay between the germline ends. The CDR3 covers 11 residues. Germline V gives CDR1 MNHEY, CDR2 SVGAGI. CDR3 sequence: CASSAGSEQYF. Here the CDR3 DNA reads TGTGCCAGCAGCGCTGGGAGCGAGCAGTACTTC.

The chain couples TRBV30 to TRBJ2-1; 10 nucleotides line up with TRBD1. V shed 0 bases and J 7 bases; nucleotides not matched to a gene: 6. CDR3 length: 15 residues. Germline CDR1 and CDR2: GTSNPN and SVGIG (reference sequence). CDR3 coding DNA: TGTGCCTGGAGTGTACCGGGACAGGGGAGGAATGAGCAGTTCTTC. As protein: CAWSVPGQGRNEQFF.

V gene TRBV5-1 combines with J gene TRBJ1-1; 11 bases map to TRBD1. Per the germline V gene, CDR1 is SGHRS and CDR2 is YFSETQ. The CDR3 contains 14 residues. V shed 4 bases, J shed 6 bases, and the junction held 5 bases outside the gene matches. CDR3 region: CASSPGQGVPEAFF. Here the CDR3 DNA reads TGCGCCAGCAGCCCGGGACAGGGGGTCCCTGAAGCTTTCTTT.

The V call is TRBV18, the J call TRBJ2-3, with 7 bases aligning to TRBD1. Germline loops: CDR1 KGHSH, CDR2 LQKENI. The trim removed 6 bases at V and 2 bases at J, leaving 5 bases unmatched. This CDR3 has 14 amino acids. The DNA of the CDR3 is TGTGCCAGCTCGCGAGGGACAGACACAGATACGCAGTATTTT. It translates to CASSRGTDTDTQYF.

This rearrangement joins TRBV7-2 to TRBJ2-1; D remains ambiguous. V lost 5 bases and J 9 bases, leaving 14 bases between the germline ends. This CDR3 has 13 residues. Germline V gene data show CDR1 as SGHTA and CDR2 as FQGNSA. CDR3 nucleotide sequence: TGTGCCAGCAGCCAGCGAGTTTTTGGTGAGCAGTTCTTC. This translates into CASSQRVFGEQFF.

This clone occurred once. The gene calls are TRBV4-2 and TRBJ1-1; a weak D match, TRBD1 (6 bases). The CDR3 consists of 15 residues. Germline V gives CDR1 LGHNA, CDR2 YNFKEQ. Trimming took 3 bases from V and 1 from J, leaving 12 bases between them. The DNA for the CDR3 is TGTGCCAGCAGCCAGGATTTAGGGGGGAACACTGAAGCTTTCTTT. Translated: CASSQDLGGNTEAFF.

The chain is built from TRBV28 and TRBJ1-1; D is unclear. Trimming took off 6 bases at V and 1 base at J, with 6 bases between the two ends. CDR1 and CDR2 from the germline V gene are MDHEN and SYDVKM. The CDR3 covers 12 residues. The CDR3 reads CASRAANTEAFF. CDR3 bases: TGTGCCAGCAGGGCCGCGAACACTGAAGCTTTCTTT.

This CDR3 reads CASSTTPGQGKNEQFF. DNA of the CDR3: TGTGCCAGCAGCACTACACCGGGACAGGGGAAGAATGAGCAGTTCTTC. The chain recombines TRBV7-6 with TRBJ2-1, with 10 bases that match TRBD1. Germline V lookup: CDR1 SGHVS, CDR2 FNYEAQ. Germline trimming cut 5 bases from V and 7 bases from J; bases unmatched to any gene: 11. There are 16 residues in the CDR3. Full variable domain (remainder filled in from reference TRBV7-6 and TRBJ2-1): GAGVSQSPRYKVTKRGQDVALRCDPISGHVSLYWYRQALGQGPEFLTYFNYEAQQDKSGLPNDRFSAERPEGSISTLTIQRTEQRDSAMYRCASSTTPGQGKNEQFFGPGTRLTVL.